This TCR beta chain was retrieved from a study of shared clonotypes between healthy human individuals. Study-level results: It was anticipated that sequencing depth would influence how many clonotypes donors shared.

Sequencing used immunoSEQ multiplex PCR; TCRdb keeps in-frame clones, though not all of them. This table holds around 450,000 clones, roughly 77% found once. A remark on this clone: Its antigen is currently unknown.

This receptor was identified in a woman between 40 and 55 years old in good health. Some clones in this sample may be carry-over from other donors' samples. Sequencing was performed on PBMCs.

CDR3 protein: CASSKARQGETGELFF. CDR3 nucleotides: TGTGCCAGCAGCAAAGCGAGACAGGGTGAAACCGGGGAGCTGTTTTTT. The chain uses TRBV21-1 and TRBJ2-2; TRBD1, the table's D call, lacks a check against the DNA. TRBV21-1 is recorded as a pseudogene. The CDR3 is made up of 16 amino acids.